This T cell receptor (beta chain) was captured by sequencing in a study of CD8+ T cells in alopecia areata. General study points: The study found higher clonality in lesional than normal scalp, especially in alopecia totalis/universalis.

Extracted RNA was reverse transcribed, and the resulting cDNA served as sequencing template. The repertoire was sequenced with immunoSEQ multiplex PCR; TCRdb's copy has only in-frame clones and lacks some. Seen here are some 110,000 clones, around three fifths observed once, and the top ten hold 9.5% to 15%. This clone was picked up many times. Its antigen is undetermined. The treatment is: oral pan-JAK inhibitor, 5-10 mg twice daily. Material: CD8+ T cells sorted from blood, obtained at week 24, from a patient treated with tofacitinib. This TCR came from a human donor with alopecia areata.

The DNA of the CDR3 is TGTGCCAGCAGTTACCCAGCGGCAACTAATGAAAAACTGTTTTTT. This gives the protein CASSYPAATNEKLFF. V gene TRBV6-6 combines with J gene TRBJ1-4; D unresolved. The CDR3 extends over 15 amino acids. Trimming took 2 bases from V and 0 from J, leaving 7 bases between them. Germline V gives CDR1 MNHNY, CDR2 SVGAGI (reference sequence).